The present entry profiles one TCR beta chain with its context. This clonotype was observed at least ten times. This receptor's antigen is unknown. Per-base qualities were not stored, and no clone one base away is much larger. The sample is drawn from a study of T cell repertoires in cytomegalovirus infection (dated by TCRdb to about 2019). About the investigation overall: Donor HLA type was relevant to the analysis, because carriage of CMV infection together with the matching HLA type was indicated by public TCR beta signatures. Summary of the overall study and its limitations: The ex vivo response was dominated by HLA-C-restricted CMV-specific TCR beta clonotypes, which also provided the single most frequent clonotype in two of eight donors. Carriers of CMV infection plus the relevant HLA type were discriminated by the cumulative frequency of public TCR beta family members in the study cohort and in an independent approximately 350-donor cohort.

Instrument used: Illumina HiSeq 1500. TCRdb reworked the public reads: Q25 trimming with fastp, MiXCR clone assembly, productive beta chains retained. Each entry is one CDR3 protein sequence, shown with its most common DNA and genes. The sample table contains under 800,000 distinct CDR3 sequences; only one count was recorded for 24% of them. The top ten hold roughly 8% of the sample. V is trimmed back by 2 bases and J by 3 bases, and the junction contains 11 bases that no gene match accounts for. Based on the germline V gene, the CDR1 and CDR2 sequences are MDHEN and SYDVKM. The CDR3 numbers 17 residues from cysteine through phenylalanine. Only the CDR3 DNA is retained, 51 bases long and in frame from the first base.

What was sequenced was CD8+ T cells from PBMCs. The receptor was derived from a human donor in good health (CMV status not recorded). Some clones in this sample may be carry-over from other donors' samples. Recombination linked TRBV28 to TRBJ2-3, with 7 bases aligning to TRBD1. The sequenced DNA is TGTGCCAGCAGTTTACCTTCGACAGGGAAGGGGACAGATACGCAGTATTTT. This encodes CASSLPSTGKGTDTQYF.